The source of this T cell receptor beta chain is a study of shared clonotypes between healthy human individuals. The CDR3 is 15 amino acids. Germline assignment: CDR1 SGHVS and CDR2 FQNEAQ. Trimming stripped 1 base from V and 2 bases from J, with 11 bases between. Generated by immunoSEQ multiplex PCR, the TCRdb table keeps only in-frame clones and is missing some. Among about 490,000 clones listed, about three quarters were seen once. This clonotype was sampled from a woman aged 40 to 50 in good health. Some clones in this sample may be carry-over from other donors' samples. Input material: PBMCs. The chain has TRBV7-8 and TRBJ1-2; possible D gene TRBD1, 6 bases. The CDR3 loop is CASSLVEDRNYGYTF. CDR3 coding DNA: TGTGCCAGCAGCTTAGTTGAGGACAGAAACTATGGCTACACCTTC.